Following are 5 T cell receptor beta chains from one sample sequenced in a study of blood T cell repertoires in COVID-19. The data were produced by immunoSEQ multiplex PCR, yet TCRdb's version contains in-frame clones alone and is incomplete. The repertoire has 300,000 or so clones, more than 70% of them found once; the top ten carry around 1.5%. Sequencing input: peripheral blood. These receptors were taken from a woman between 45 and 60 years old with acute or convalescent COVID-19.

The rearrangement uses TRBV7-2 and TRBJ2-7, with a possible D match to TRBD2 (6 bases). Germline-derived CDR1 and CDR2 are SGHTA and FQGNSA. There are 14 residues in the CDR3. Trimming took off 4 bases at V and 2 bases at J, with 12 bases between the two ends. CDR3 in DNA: TGTGCCAGCAGCTCGGCCGGGAGCGCCTACGAGCAGTACTTC. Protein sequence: CASSSAGSAYEQYF.

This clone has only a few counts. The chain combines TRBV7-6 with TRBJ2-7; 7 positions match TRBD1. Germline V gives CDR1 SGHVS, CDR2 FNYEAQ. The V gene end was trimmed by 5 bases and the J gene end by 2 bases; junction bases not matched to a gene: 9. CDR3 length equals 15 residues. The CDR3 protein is CASSPQHRGAYEQYF. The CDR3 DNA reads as TGTGCCAGCAGCCCCCAGCACAGGGGAGCCTACGAGCAGTACTTC.

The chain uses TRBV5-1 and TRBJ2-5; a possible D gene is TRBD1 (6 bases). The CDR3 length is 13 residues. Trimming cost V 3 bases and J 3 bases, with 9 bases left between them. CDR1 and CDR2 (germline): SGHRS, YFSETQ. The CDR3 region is CASSSQGKETQYF. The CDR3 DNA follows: TGCGCCAGCAGCTCACAGGGCAAAGAGACCCAGTACTTC.

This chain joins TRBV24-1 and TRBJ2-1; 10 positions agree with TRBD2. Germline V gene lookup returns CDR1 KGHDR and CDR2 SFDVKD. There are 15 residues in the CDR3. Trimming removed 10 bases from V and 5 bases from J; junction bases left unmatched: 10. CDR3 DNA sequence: TGTGCCACACAAAAAGCGGGAGGGCCCCACAATGAGCAGTTCTTC. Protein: CATQKAGGPHNEQFF.

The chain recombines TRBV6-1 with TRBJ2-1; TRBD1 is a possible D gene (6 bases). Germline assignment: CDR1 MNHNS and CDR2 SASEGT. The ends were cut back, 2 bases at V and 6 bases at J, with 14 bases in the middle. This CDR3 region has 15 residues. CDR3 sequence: CASSEPGDNGNEQFF. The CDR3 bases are TGTGCCAGCAGTGAACCAGGGGATAATGGCAATGAGCAGTTCTTC.